The 18 T cell receptor beta chains below come from one sample, sequenced in a study of blood T cell repertoires in COVID-19. The table came from immunoSEQ multiplex PCR; TCRdb's copy has only in-frame clones and leaves some out. Among 150,000 to 200,000 clones listed, approximately 86% were seen once. What was sequenced was peripheral blood. The receptors derive from a woman between 35 and 50 years old with COVID-19, enrolled during active disease.

The rearrangement joins TRBV11-3 to TRBJ2-2, with D unclear. The V end lost 4 bases, the J end lost 0 bases, and 6 bases lay between the germline ends. The CDR3 covers 14 residues. Germline V gene data show CDR1 as SGHNT and CDR2 as YENEEA. CDR3 sequence (DNA): TGTGCCAGCAGCTCCGTTACGAACACCGGGGAGCTGTTTTTT. The encoded protein is CASSSVTNTGELFF.

The chain recombines TRBV19 with TRBJ1-1; D might be TRBD1 (5 bases). V was shortened by 9 bases and J by 1 base, with 12 bases between the two germline ends. This CDR3 is built from 13 residues. CDR1 is LNHDA, CDR2 SQIVND, per germline (reference sequence). The CDR3 DNA sequence: TGTGCCAGCAATCCCCAGGGGAACACTGAAGCTTTCTTT. Translation: CASNPQGNTEAFF.

The chain recombines TRBV4-1 with TRBJ1-2; D call uncertain. The CDR3 runs to 13 residues. Germline CDR1 and CDR2: MGHRA and YSYEKL. Trimming took off 2 bases at V and 4 bases at J, with 8 bases between the two ends. CDR3 sequence: CASSQWNSYGYTF. CDR3 bases: TGCGCCAGCAGCCAATGGAACAGCTATGGCTACACCTTC.

The chain joins TRBV11-2 to TRBJ2-7; TRBD2 is a possible D gene (6 bases). This CDR3 is 13 amino acids long. CDR1 and CDR2 (germline): SGHAT, FQNNGV. V lost 3 bases and J lost 6, with 12 bases in between. CDR3 coding DNA: TGTGCCAGCAGCTTTAACCGAGCGGGCGAGCAGTACGTC. Residues: CASSFNRAGEQYV.

The gene calls are TRBV5-1 and TRBJ2-1; D might be TRBD1 (5 bases). V was pared by 4 bases and J by 0 bases, with 14 bases between. This CDR3 spans 16 amino acids. CDR1 and CDR2 from the germline V gene are SGHRS and YFSETQ. The CDR3 DNA reads TGCGCCAGCAGCCGTGAAGGACACCGCTCCTACAATGAGCAGTTCTTC. It encodes CASSREGHRSYNEQFF.

J is TRBJ1-5 and V is TRBV19; 10 bases line up with TRBD1. CDR3 length equals 14 residues. Germline V CDR1 and CDR2: LNHDA, SQIVND (reference sequence). V lost 7 bases to trimming and J lost 7 bases; unmatched junction nucleotides: 7. This CDR3 is CASTPDRGWQPQHF. The CDR3 nucleotides are TGTGCCAGTACTCCGGACAGGGGGTGGCAGCCCCAGCATTTT.

In regard to this clone: One end of the junction does not line up with germline, which may come from a read error. The rearrangement joins TRBV28 to TRBJ2-7; 11 bases match TRBD2. CDR3 length: 15 residues. Germline CDR1 is MDHEN and CDR2 is SYDVKM. CDR3 nucleotides: TGTGCCAGCAGTTTAGGGACTAGCGGAGATCCGTCCCCCGACTTC. Protein product: CASSLGTSGDPSPDF.

This clone was recorded once. The CDR3 DNA follows: TGTGCCAGCAGTTCCACTCGGACAGTTGATCAGCCCCAGCATTTT. Protein sequence: CASSSTRTVDQPQHF. This chain links TRBV27 with TRBJ1-5, with D possibly TRBD1 on 6 matching bases. The CDR3 extends over 15 amino acids. The V and J ends lost 4 bases and 5 bases respectively, with 15 bases between them. The germline gives CDR1 MNHEY, CDR2 SMNVEV (reference sequence).

This clone appeared a few times. V usage is TRBV6-4 and J usage is TRBJ1-6; D gene unclear. The CDR3 loop spans 15 amino acids. V lost 0 bases and J 0 bases, leaving 3 bases between the germline ends. Germline V lookup: CDR1 MRHNA, CDR2 SNTAGT. CDR3 sequence: CASSDSSSYNSPLHF. As DNA, the CDR3 is TGTGCCAGCAGTGACTCCAGCTCCTATAATTCACCCCTCCACTTT.

The chain carries TRBV11-2 and TRBJ1-1; 11 bases agree with TRBD1. This CDR3 comprises 13 residues. J lost 8 bases, V lost 5 bases, and 4 bases had no gene match. Germline values: CDR1 SGHAT, CDR2 FQNNGV. Written as DNA, the CDR3 is TGTGCCAGCAGCATCCGGACAGGGGGCGAAGCTTTCTTT. It yields the protein CASSIRTGGEAFF.

The chain has TRBV2 and TRBJ1-2; TRBD1 matches 7 bases. CDR1 is SNHLY, CDR2 FYNNEI, per germline. The CDR3 totals 15 residues. The J segment lost 0 bases and the V segment lost 7 bases, leaving 8 bases of the junction unmatched. Here the CDR3 reads CASKEETGTNYGYTF. Written as DNA, the CDR3 is TGTGCCAGCAAGGAGGAGACAGGGACTAACTATGGCTACACCTTC.

The V gene is TRBV5-1, the J gene TRBJ1-4, with D maybe TRBD1 (6 bases). The V and J ends lost 4 bases and 0 bases respectively, with 10 bases between them. This CDR3 has 15 amino acids. Germline V gene sequence: CDR1 SGHRS, CDR2 YFSETQ. This CDR3 is CASSPDSPTNEKLFF. CDR3 bases: TGCGCCAGCAGCCCGGACAGCCCAACTAATGAAAAACTGTTTTTT.

Comments on this clone: The sample carries other DNA sequences with the same CDR3. This rearrangement joins TRBV5-4 to TRBJ1-2, with D uncertain. Germline V lookup: CDR1 SGHNT, CDR2 YYREEE (reference sequence). The CDR3 has 16 amino acids. Trimming removed 3 bases at V and 0 bases at J, with 15 bases between. This CDR3 is CASSSFTNPANYGYTF. The CDR3, as DNA: TGTGCCAGCAGCTCTTTCACTAACCCCGCTAACTATGGCTACACCTTC.

The chain recombines TRBV5-1 with TRBJ2-1; 9 bases are shared with TRBD2. Trimming removed 1 base from V and 4 bases from J; junction bases left unmatched: 3. Germline V lookup: CDR1 SGHRS, CDR2 YFSETQ. The CDR3 extends over 15 amino acids. Here the CDR3 reads CASSLQREVYNEQFF. The CDR3 DNA reads TGCGCCAGCAGCTTGCAGCGGGAGGTGTACAATGAGCAGTTCTTC.

The chain carries TRBV10-1 and TRBJ2-2; 7 nucleotides align to TRBD1. Germline assignment: CDR1 WNHNN and CDR2 SYGVQD (reference sequence). This CDR3 contains 16 residues. Germline trimming cut 5 bases from V and 6 bases from J; bases unmatched to any gene: 12. The CDR3: CASSPGGELRAGELFF. CDR3 DNA sequence: TGCGCCAGCAGTCCAGGGGGTGAGCTAAGGGCCGGGGAGCTGTTTTTT.

This clone was recorded a few times. The gene calls are TRBV15 and TRBJ1-5; D ambiguous. CDR3 length equals 13 residues. Germline V gene data show CDR1 as LNHNV and CDR2 as YYDKDF (reference sequence). The ends were cut back, 1 base at V and 3 bases at J, with 4 bases in the middle. The CDR3 spells CATSRANNQPQHF. The CDR3 nucleotides read TGTGCCACCAGCAGAGCAAACAATCAGCCCCAGCATTTT.

This clone was found once. The V call is TRBV28, the J call TRBJ1-6, with D unclear. The CDR3 has 12 residues. In germline, CDR1 is MDHEN, CDR2 SYDVKM. The germline V and J ends were trimmed by 2 bases and 8 bases, with 4 bases remaining between them. CDR3 DNA: TGTGCCAGCAGTTTAGAGCATTCACCCCTCCACTTT. Protein: CASSLEHSPLHF.

The genes are TRBV5-6 and TRBJ2-7; no clear D gene. The V end was cut by 0 bases, the J end by 4 bases, with 11 bases between. The CDR3 totals 14 residues. CDR1 and CDR2 from the germline V gene are SGHDT and YYEEEE. Here the CDR3 DNA reads TGTGCCAGCAGCTTGGACTCGAGGATTTACGAGCAGTACTTC. Translation: CASSLDSRIYEQYF.